This TCR beta chain derives from a study of blood T cell repertoires in COVID-19. Study as a whole: Samples representing acute and convalescent COVID-19 were sourced from the United States, Italy and Spain. T cells, B-cell-depleted T cells, or PBMCs provided the cDNA or gDNA that served as material.

How the authors handled the data: Reference gene primer amplification gave nucleated cell count estimates. TCRdb keeps only in-frame clones here, not all; method: immunoSEQ multiplex PCR. The V and J calls and clone size are taken from that table; D and trimming were inferred from the DNA. The data hold 120,000 to 150,000 clones, with 80% to 90% observed a single time. The CDR3 runs to 16 residues. CDR1 and CDR2 from the germline V gene are SGHTS and YDEGEE. Unmatched junction bases numbered 16, after V lost 4 bases and J lost 9 bases. This clonotype originated in a human donor in a cohort sampled during active COVID-19. The chain recombines TRBV5-8 with TRBJ2-1, with 7 bases fitting TRBD1. Sample: peripheral blood. This CDR3 reads CASSPTGTVVWGEQFF. The CDR3 coding sequence is TGTGCCAGCAGCCCGACCGGGACAGTGGTCTGGGGTGAGCAGTTCTTC.